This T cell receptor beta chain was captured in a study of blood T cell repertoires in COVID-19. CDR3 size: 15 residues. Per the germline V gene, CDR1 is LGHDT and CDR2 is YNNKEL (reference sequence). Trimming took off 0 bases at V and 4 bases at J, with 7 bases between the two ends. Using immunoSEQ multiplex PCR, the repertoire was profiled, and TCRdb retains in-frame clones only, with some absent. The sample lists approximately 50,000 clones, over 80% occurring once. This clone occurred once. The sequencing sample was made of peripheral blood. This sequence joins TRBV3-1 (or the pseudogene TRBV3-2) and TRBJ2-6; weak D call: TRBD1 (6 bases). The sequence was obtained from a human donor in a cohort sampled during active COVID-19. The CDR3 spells CASSQEGAGANVLTF. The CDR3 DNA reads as TGTGCCAGCAGCCAAGAGGGGGCGGGGGCCAACGTCCTGACTTTC.